This TCR beta chain was recovered during a study of T cell clones after liver transplantation. Clones were read by immunoSEQ multiplex PCR, and TCRdb kept only the in-frame ones, dropping some. Of a few thousand clones in the sample, around a third were seen once. The CDR3 spans 16 residues. Germline V CDR1 and CDR2: MNHEY, SMNVEV (reference sequence). TCRbeta sequences of proliferating CFSE-low MLR cells were labeled alloreactive. In regard to this clone: Antigen specificity is unknown. One junction end does not reproduce the germline sequence, and a read error may be involved.

This rearrangement joins TRBV27 to TRBJ2-1, with D perhaps matching TRBD1 or TRBD2 (6 bases each). Material: CD8+ T cells from cultured PBMCs. This receptor was identified in a human patient who received a liver transplant. The graft donor may be the source of some T cells. CDR3 nucleotides: TGTGCCAGCAGTTATGGGACTGGGGGCGGTTTGAATGGGCAGTTCTTC. This translates into CASSYGTGGGLNGQFF.